The 7 T cell receptor beta chains given below trace back to one sample, sequenced in a study of blood T cells in healthy people across ages. It was with a sample-barcoded 5' primer and a J-beta primer mix that a second PCR of roughly 6 to 12 cycles was run. TCRdb called the 5' RACE reads again in MiXCR, with one record for every CDR3 protein. The top ten hold around 4% of the sample, which has some 1.5 million distinct CDR3 sequences, roughly 43% seen once. Input material: blood. The source is a woman younger than 35 in good health.

The chain combines TRBV30 with TRBJ1-4; perhaps TRBD1 as D (6 bases). Per germline, CDR1 GTSNPN and CDR2 SVGIG (reference sequence). The CDR3 extends over 13 amino acids. V shed 3 bases and J shed 5 bases, with 10 bases lying between them. The CDR3 is CAWSNTGNEKLFF. CDR3 nucleotide sequence: TGTGCCTGGAGCAATACAGGGAATGAAAAACTGTTTTTT.

The V call is TRBV12-3 or TRBV12-4, the J call TRBJ1-2; 7 bases map to TRBD1. The junction had 5 bases not matched to a gene; V was cut back by 7 bases and J by 0 bases. This CDR3 spans 14 amino acids. The CDR3 region is CASTQGGSNYGYTF. CDR3 DNA: TGTGCCAGCACCCAGGGGGGTTCTAACTATGGCTACACCTTC.

This sequence joins TRBV5-5 and TRBJ2-3, with 11 bases fitting TRBD2. The CDR3 totals 16 residues. The V and J ends lost 0 bases and 6 bases, in that order; junction bases with no gene match: 6. The germline V gene encodes CDR1 SGHKS and CDR2 YYEKEE (reference sequence). The CDR3 loop is CASSLAASGGSDTQYF. In DNA, the CDR3 is TGTGCCAGCAGCTTGGCGGCTAGCGGGGGGAGTGATACGCAGTATTTT.

Concerning this clonotype: The junction does not match germline at one end; this may be a read error. The chain recombines TRBV28 with TRBJ2-2; D might be TRBD2 (5 bases). Germline values: CDR1 MDHEN, CDR2 SYDVKM. CDR3 length equals 15 residues. In DNA form, the CDR3 reads TGTACCAGCAGTCCCCGGGAAGCGTACACCGGGGAGCTGTTTTTT. The encoded protein is CTSSPREAYTGELFF.

This clonotype was recorded a few times. The chain joins TRBV7-9 to TRBJ2-1; TRBD2 matches 11 bases. CDR3 size: 16 residues. Germline V gives CDR1 SEHNR, CDR2 FQNEAQ (reference sequence). V shed 1 base and J 9 bases; nucleotides not matched to a gene: 8. CDR3: CASSLVNSGRGSEQFF. The CDR3, as DNA: TGTGCCAGCAGCTTAGTAAATAGCGGGAGGGGGAGTGAGCAGTTCTTC.

This clonotype appeared once. The chain links TRBV6-2 or TRBV6-3 to TRBJ2-7; perhaps TRBD1 as D (6 bases). This CDR3 spans 15 amino acids. Trimming cost V 4 bases and J 5 bases, with 18 bases left between them. CDR1 and CDR2 from the germline V gene are MNHEY and SVGEGT. Here the CDR3 reads CASSSYATGINEQYF. CDR3 DNA sequence: TGTGCCAGCAGTTCTTACGCGACAGGAATCAACGAGCAGTACTTC.

This clonotype was recorded a few times. The chain has TRBV6-2 or TRBV6-3 and TRBJ2-3; 11 bases map to TRBD2. V shed 5 bases, J shed 7 bases, and the junction held 5 bases outside the gene matches. The CDR3 is 14 residues long. Germline V gene sequence: CDR1 MNHEY, CDR2 SVGEGT. The CDR3 DNA follows: TGTGCCAGCAGTCCACGACTAGCGGGAAATACGCAGTATTTT. Translating gives CASSPRLAGNTQYF.